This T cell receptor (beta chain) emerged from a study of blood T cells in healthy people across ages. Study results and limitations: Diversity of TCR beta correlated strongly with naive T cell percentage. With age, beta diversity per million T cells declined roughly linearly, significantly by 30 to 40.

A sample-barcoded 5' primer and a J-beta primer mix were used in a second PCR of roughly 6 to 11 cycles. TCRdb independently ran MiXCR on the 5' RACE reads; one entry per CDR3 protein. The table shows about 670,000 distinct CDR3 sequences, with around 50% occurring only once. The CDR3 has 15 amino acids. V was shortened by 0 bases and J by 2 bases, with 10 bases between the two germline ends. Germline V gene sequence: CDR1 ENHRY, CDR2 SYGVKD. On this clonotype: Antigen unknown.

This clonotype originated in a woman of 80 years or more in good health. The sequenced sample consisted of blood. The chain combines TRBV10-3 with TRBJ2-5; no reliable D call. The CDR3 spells CAISESRTAQETQYF. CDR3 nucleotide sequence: TGTGCCATCAGTGAGTCTCGGACGGCTCAAGAGACCCAGTACTTC.